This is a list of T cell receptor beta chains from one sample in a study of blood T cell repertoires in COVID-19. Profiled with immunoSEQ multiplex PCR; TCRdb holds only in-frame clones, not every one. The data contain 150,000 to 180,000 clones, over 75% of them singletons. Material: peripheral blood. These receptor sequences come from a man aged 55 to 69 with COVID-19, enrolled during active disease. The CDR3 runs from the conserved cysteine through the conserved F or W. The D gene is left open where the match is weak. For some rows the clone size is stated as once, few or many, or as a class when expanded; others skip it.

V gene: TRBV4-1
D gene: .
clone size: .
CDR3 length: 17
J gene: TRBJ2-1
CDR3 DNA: TGCGCCAGCAGCCAATATGACCGTCAGGGAGGACAATGGGAGCAGTTCTTC
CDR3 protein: CASSQYDRQGGQWEQFF

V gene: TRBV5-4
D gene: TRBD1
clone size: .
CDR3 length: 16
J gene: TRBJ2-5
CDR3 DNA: TGTGCCAGCAGCTTATTTATGGGAACAGGGGTGGAGACCCAGTACTTC
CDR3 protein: CASSLFMGTGVETQYF

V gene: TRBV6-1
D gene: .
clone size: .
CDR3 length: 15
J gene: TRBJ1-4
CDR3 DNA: TGTGCCAGCAGTGAAGTAGGGGGTAGGGGTGAAAAACTGTTTTTT
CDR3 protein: CASSEVGGRGEKLFF

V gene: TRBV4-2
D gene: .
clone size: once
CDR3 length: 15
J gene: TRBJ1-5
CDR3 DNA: TGTGCCAGCAGTAAAGAGGGGGTTAGCAATCAGCCCCAGCATTTT
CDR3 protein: CASSKEGVSNQPQHF

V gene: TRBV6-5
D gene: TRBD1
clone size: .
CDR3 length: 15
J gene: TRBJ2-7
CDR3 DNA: TGTGCCAGCAGGGTAAGGGGACAGGGAACCTACGAGCAGTACTTC
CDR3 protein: CASRVRGQGTYEQYF

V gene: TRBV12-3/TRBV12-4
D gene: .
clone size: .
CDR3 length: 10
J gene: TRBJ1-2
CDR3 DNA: TGTGCCAGCAGCCTCTATGGCTACACCTTC
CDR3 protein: CASSLYGYTF

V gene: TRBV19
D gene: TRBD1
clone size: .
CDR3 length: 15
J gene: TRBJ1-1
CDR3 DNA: TGTGCCAGTAGTATAGTAACAGGGGTTACCACTGAAGCTTTCTTT
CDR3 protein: CASSIVTGVTTEAFF

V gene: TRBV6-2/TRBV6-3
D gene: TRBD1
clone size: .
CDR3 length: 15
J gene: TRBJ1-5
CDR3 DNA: TGTGCCAGCAGTAAGGGACAGGGAGACAATCAGCCCCAGCATTTT
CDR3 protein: CASSKGQGDNQPQHF

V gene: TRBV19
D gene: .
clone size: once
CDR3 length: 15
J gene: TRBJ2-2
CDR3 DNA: TGTGCCAGCACCCCCCCCGCGTCGAACACCGGGGAGCTGTTTTTT
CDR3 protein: CASTPPASNTGELFF

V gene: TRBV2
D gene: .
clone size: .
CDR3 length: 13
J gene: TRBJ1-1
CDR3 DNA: TGTGCCAGCAGCAGACAGGTGAACACTGAAGCTTTCTTT
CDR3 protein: CASSRQVNTEAFF

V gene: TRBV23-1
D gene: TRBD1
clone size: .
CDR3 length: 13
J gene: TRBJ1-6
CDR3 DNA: TGCGCCAGCGACAGGGCCAATAATTCACCCCTCCACTTT
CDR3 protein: CASDRANNSPLHF

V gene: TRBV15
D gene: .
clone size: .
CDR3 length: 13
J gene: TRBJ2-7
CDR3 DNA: TGTGCCACCAGCAGAGCCCGACTATTCGAGCAGTACTTC
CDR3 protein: CATSRARLFEQYF

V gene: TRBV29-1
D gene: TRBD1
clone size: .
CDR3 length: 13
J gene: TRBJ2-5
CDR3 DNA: TGCAGCTTGCAGGGGGAACTGGGAGAGACCCAGTACTTC
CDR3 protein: CSLQGELGETQYF

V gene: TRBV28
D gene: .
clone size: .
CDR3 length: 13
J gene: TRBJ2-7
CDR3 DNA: TGTGCCAGCGTACACGTGAACGCCTACGAGCAGTACTTC
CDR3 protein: CASVHVNAYEQYF

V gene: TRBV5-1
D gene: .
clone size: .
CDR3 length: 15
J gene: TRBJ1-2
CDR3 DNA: TGCGCCAGCAGCTTGGATGGCCGGGACACCTATGGCTACACCTTC
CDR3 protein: CASSLDGRDTYGYTF

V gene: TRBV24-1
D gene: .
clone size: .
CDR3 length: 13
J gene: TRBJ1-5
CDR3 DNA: TGTGCCACCAGTGACAGGGGCAATCAGCCCCAGCATTTT
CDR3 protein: CATSDRGNQPQHF

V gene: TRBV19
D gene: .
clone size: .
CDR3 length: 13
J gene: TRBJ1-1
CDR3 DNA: TGTGCCAGTACCTTTCTCGGGACAAAGGAAGCTTTCTTT
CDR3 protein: CASTFLGTKEAFF

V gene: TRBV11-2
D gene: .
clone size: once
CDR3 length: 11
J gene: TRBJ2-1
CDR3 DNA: TGTGCCAGCAGCTTAGCTTATGAGCAGTTCTTC
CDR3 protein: CASSLAYEQFF

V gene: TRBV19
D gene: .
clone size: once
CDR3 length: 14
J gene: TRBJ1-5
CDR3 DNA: TGTGCCAGTAGTATGGCAGGTAGCAATCAGCCCCAGCATTTT
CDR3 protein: CASSMAGSNQPQHF

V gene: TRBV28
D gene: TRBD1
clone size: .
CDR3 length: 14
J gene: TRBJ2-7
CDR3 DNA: TGTGCCAGCAGTACGGTCGGGGACAGATACGAGCAGTACTTC
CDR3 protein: CASSTVGDRYEQYF

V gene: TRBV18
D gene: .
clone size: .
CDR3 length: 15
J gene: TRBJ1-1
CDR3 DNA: TGTGCCAGCTCACTACGGGACTCCTTGGGGACTGAAGCTTTCTTT
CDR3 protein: CASSLRDSLGTEAFF

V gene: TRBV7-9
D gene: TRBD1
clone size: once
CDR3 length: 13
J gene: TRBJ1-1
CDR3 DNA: TGTGCCAGCAGCCCACAGGGGAGAGCTGAAGCTTTCTTT
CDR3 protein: CASSPQGRAEAFF

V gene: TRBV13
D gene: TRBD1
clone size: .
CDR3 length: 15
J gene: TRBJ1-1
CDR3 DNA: TGTGCCAGCAGCCCAGGAGGGGACAGGGGCACTGAAGCTTTCTTT
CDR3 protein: CASSPGGDRGTEAFF

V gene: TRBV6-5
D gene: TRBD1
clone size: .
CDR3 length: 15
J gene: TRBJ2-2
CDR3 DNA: TGTGCCAGCAGCAAACTTACAGGGGGGTCCGGGGAGCTGTTTTTT
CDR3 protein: CASSKLTGGSGELFF

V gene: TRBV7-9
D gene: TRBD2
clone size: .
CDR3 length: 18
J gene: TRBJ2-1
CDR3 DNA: TGTGCCAGCAGCTCGTGGGGATTAGCGGGGGATGCCTACAATGAGCAGTTCTTC
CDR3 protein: CASSSWGLAGDAYNEQFF

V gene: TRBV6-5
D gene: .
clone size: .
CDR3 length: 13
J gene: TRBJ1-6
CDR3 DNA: TGTGCCGGGCAGGGTCAATATAATTCACCCCTCCACTTT
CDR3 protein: CAGQGQYNSPLHF

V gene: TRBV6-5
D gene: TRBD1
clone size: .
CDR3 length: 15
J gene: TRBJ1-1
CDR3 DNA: TGTGCCAGCAGTTACGACAGGGGAGTTCGCACTGAAGCTTTCTTT
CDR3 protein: CASSYDRGVRTEAFF

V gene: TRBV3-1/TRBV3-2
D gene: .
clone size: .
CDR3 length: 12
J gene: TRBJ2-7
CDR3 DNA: TGTGCCAGCAGCCAAGGCTCCGCCGGGCAGTACTTC
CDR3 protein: CASSQGSAGQYF

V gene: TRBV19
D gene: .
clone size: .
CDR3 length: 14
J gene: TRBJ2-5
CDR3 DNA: TGTGCCAGTAGTATGGGCCATAGGCCCGAGACCCAGTACTTC
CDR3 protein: CASSMGHRPETQYF

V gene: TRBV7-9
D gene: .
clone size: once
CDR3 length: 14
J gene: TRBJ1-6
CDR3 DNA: TGTGCCAGCAGCTTAGGGGGGCATGATTCACCCCTCCACTTT
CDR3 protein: CASSLGGHDSPLHF

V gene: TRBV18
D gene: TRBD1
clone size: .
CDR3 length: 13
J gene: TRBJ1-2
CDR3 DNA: TGTGCCAGCTCACCGGACAGGAACTATGGCTACACCTTC
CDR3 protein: CASSPDRNYGYTF

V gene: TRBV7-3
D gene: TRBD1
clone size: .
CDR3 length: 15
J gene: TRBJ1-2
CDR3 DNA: TGTGCCAGCAGCTCTGGGACAGACAAGCACTATGGCTACACCTTC
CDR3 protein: CASSSGTDKHYGYTF

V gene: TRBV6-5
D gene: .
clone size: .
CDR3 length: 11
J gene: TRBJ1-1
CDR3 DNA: TGTGCCAGCATGGTGAAGACTTATGCTTTCTTT
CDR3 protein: CASMVKTYAFF

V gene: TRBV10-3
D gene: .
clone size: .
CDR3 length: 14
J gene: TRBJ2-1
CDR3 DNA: TGTGCCATCAGTGAGAGGACACTTTACAATGAGCAGTTCTTC
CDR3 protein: CAISERTLYNEQFF

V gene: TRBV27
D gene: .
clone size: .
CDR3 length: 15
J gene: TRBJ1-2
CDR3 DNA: TGTGCCAGCAGTTCCCACTCGACAGTTAACTATGGCTACACCTTC
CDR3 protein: CASSSHSTVNYGYTF

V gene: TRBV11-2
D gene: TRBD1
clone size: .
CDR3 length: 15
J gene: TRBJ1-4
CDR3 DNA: TGTGCCAGCAGCCAACAGGGGGCATCACGGGAAAAACTGTTTTTT
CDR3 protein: CASSQQGASREKLFF

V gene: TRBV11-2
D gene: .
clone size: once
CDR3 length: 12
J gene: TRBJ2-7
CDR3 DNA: TGTGCCAGCAGCTTAGAAGGAGCCAGCCGGTACTTC
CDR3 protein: CASSLEGASRYF

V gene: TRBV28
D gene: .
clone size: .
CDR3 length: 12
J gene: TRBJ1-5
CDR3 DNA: TGTGCCAGCAGTTCCCAGGGGCAGCCCCAGCATTTT
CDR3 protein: CASSSQGQPQHF

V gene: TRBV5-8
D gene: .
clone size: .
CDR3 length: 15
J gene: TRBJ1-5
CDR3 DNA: TGTGCCAGCAGCTTGGGGCGGGGTTGGGGCCAGCCCCAGCATTTT
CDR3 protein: CASSLGRGWGQPQHF

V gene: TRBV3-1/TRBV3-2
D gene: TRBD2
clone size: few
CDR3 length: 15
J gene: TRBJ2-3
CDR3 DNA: TGTGCCAGCAGCCGTAGCGGGGGGGCAGCAGATACGCAGTATTTT
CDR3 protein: CASSRSGGAADTQYF

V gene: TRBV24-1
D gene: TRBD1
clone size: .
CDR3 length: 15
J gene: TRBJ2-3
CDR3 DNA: TGTGCCACCAGTGAGCCGGGACAGGGTCCAGATACGCAGTATTTT
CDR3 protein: CATSEPGQGPDTQYF

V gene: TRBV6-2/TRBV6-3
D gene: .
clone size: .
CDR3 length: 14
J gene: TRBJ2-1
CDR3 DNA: TGTGCCAGCAGTTACCTACATTTGCGGGGTGAGCAGTTCTTC
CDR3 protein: CASSYLHLRGEQFF

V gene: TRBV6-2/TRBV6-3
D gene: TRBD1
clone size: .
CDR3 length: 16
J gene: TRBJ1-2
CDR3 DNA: TGTGCCAGCAGTTACCCTCCCGACAGGGGGCAAGGAGGCTACACCTTC
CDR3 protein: CASSYPPDRGQGGYTF

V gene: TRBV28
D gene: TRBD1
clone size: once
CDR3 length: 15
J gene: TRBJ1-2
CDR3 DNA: TGTGCCAGCAGTTTATCTTTGGGACAGGGGTACGGCTACACCTTC
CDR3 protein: CASSLSLGQGYGYTF

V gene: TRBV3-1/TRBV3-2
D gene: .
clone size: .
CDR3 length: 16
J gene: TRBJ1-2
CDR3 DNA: TGTGCCAGCAGCCAAGTCTTGGTGCGTACTAACTATGGCTACACCTTC
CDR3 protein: CASSQVLVRTNYGYTF

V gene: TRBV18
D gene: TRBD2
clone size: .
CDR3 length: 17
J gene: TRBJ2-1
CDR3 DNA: TGTGCCAGCTCACCAGGACTAGCGGGGGGGCTAGGCAATGAGCAGTTCTTC
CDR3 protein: CASSPGLAGGLGNEQFF

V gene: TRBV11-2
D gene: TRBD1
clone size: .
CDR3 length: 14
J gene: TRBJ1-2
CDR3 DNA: TGTGCCAGCAGCTCAACTGCGGGACAGGGTGGCTACACCTTC
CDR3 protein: CASSSTAGQGGYTF

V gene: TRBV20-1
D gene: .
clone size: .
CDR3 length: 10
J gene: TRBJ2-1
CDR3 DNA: TGCAGTGCTACTGACTTTGAGCAGTTCTTC
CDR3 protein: CSATDFEQFF

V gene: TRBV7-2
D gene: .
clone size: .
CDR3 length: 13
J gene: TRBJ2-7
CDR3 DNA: TGTGCCAGCAGCCTACGAGACGGGTACGAGCAGTACTTC
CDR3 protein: CASSLRDGYEQYF

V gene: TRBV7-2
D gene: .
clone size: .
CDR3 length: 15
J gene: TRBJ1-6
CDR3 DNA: TGTGCCAGCAGCTTAGAACGGGGATCGGGATCACCCCTCCACTTT
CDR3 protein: CASSLERGSGSPLHF

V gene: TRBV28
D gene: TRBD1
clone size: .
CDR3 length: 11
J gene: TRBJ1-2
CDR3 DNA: TGTGCCAGTGTACAGGGGACCCTCTACACCTTC
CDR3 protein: CASVQGTLYTF

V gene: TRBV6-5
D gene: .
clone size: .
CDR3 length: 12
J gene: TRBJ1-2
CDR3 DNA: TGTGCCAGCAGCCTAACAGGGAATGGCTACACCTTC
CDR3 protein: CASSLTGNGYTF